A selection of T cell receptor beta chains follows, all from one sample in a study of beta chain features in type 1 diabetes. The table came from immunoSEQ multiplex PCR; TCRdb's copy has only in-frame clones and leaves some out. The profile shows roughly 300,000 clones, roughly an eighth of them singletons. The sample taken for sequencing was naive CD4+ T cells from blood. All receptors derive from a man aged 25 to 45 with type 1 diabetes. The CDR3 runs from the conserved cysteine through the conserved F or W. Each record gives: clone size, V gene, D gene, J gene, CDR3 DNA, CDR3 protein. A D gene is named only where the DNA matches it firmly. Clone size is given for some rows only: seen once, a few or many times, or a class if the clone is expanded.

few	TRBV18	TRBD2	TRBJ2-3	TGTGCCAGCCTCAGCGGGACTAGCACAGATACGCAGTATTTT	CASLSGTSTDTQYF
few	TRBV2	-	TRBJ1-5	TGTGCCAGCAGTGAGTTCTCGGATCAGCCCCAGCATTTT	CASSEFSDQPQHF
few	TRBV20-1	-	TRBJ1-4	TGCAGTGCTAGAGATCGTGAAAAACTGTTTTTT	CSARDREKLFF
few	TRBV7-9	-	TRBJ2-5	TGTGCCAGCAGCTTGCGAGGGTTCCAAGAGACCCAGTACTTC	CASSLRGFQETQYF
few	TRBV5-1	-	TRBJ2-5	TGCGCCAGCAGCTTGGTAGGGACTCGGGAAGAGACCCAGTACTTC	CASSLVGTREETQYF
-	TRBV15	-	TRBJ2-1	TGTGCCACCAGCGATGAACTACGATTCAATGAGCAGTTCTTC	CATSDELRFNEQFF
-	TRBV7-8	-	TRBJ2-3	TGTGCCAGCAGCTTACGTGGCGGACTAAGCACAGATACGCAGTATTTT	CASSLRGGLSTDTQYF
-	TRBV5-1	TRBD2	TRBJ2-2	TGCGCCAGCAGACAATCTAGCGGGAGACTGACCGGGGAGCTGTTTTTT	CASRQSSGRLTGELFF
few	TRBV19	TRBD2	TRBJ2-5	TGTGCCAGTGGAACCGGGAGGCTAGGAAGCCAAGAGACCCAGTACTTC	CASGTGRLGSQETQYF
-	TRBV7-2	TRBD2	TRBJ2-2	TGTGCCAGCAGCTTGACCTCTCTGGGACTAGCGGGAACCGGGGAGCTGTTTTTT	CASSLTSLGLAGTGELFF
few	TRBV9	-	TRBJ2-3	TGTGCCAGCAGCGTAGCGGTAGGCACAGATACGCAGTATTTT	CASSVAVGTDTQYF
few	TRBV25-1	-	TRBJ1-1	TGTGCCAGCAGAGACCAACTAGGAACGGTGAACACTGAAGCTTTCTTT	CASRDQLGTVNTEAFF
-	TRBV14	-	TRBJ2-3	TGTGCCAGCAGCCACGGCAGGGGCTCAGATACGCAGTATTTT	CASSHGRGSDTQYF
-	TRBV7-2	-	TRBJ2-7	TGTGCCAGCAGCTTACGCTACGAGCAGTACTTC	CASSLRYEQYF
few	TRBV9	TRBD2	TRBJ2-1	TGTGCCAGCAGCGTTCTTCCAGCGGGAGGGAGTGAGCAGTTCTTC	CASSVLPAGGSEQFF
few	TRBV4-2	-	TRBJ2-1	TGTGCCAGCAGCCAAGTCGTGTTGTACAATGAGCAGTTCTTC	CASSQVVLYNEQFF
few	TRBV7-9	TRBD2	TRBJ2-3	TGTGCCAGCAGCCTCCAGAGACTAGCGCATAGCACAGATACGCAGTATTTT	CASSLQRLAHSTDTQYF
few	TRBV4-1	-	TRBJ2-7	TGCGCCAGCAGCCAGAGTCCCCTAGACGAGCAGTACTTC	CASSQSPLDEQYF
few	TRBV5-1	-	TRBJ2-3	TGCGCCAGCAGTTTAGACAGGAGCACAGATACGCAGTATTTT	CASSLDRSTDTQYF
-	TRBV20-1	-	TRBJ2-3	TGCAGTGCTTTGGGCCCCCCCACGGCGTATTTT	CSALGPPTAYF
few	TRBV30	-	TRBJ1-1	TGTGCCTGGAGTGGACAGGCTTCCACTGAAGCTTTCTTT	CAWSGQASTEAFF
-	TRBV7-2	-	TRBJ2-7	TGTGCCAGCAGCTCCCAGGGGTCCTACGAGCAGTACTTC	CASSSQGSYEQYF
-	TRBV7-2	TRBD1	TRBJ2-5	TGTGCCAGCAGCTTTGACAGGGTCCAAGAGACCCAGTACTTC	CASSFDRVQETQYF
few	TRBV19	TRBD1	TRBJ2-6	TGTGCCAGCCTCCGAGGGGGCTCTCGCTCTGGGGCCAACGTCCTGACTTTC	CASLRGGSRSGANVLTF
-	TRBV18	TRBD2	TRBJ2-3	TGTGCCAGCTCACCACCGAGGACTAGCGGGAGCCCAGATACGCAGTATTTT	CASSPPRTSGSPDTQYF
-	TRBV7-3	TRBD1	TRBJ2-6	TGTGCCAGCAGCCAGGGACAGCCTGGGGCCAACGTCCTGACTTTC	CASSQGQPGANVLTF
-	TRBV28	-	TRBJ2-7	TGTGCCAGCAGTTCGTCTTTTATGGCGGGCGACGAGCAGTACTTC	CASSSSFMAGDEQYF
-	TRBV29-1	-	TRBJ1-1	TGCAGCGTTAATCAAATGAACACTGAAGCTTTCTTT	CSVNQMNTEAFF
-	TRBV6-5	-	TRBJ1-5	TGTGCCAGCAGTTACTCGATGGAGCAGCCCCAGCATTTT	CASSYSMEQPQHF
-	TRBV7-8	-	TRBJ2-7	TGTGCCAGCAGCCCGGATCAGGGCAGGGCTCACTTC	CASSPDQGRAHF
few	TRBV5-4	-	TRBJ2-5	TGTGCCAGCAGCTTCGGACAAGGCTTACTGTACCAAGAGACCCAGTACTTC	CASSFGQGLLYQETQYF
-	TRBV5-1	TRBD1	TRBJ1-1	TGCGCCAGCAGCGGCAGGGGGCAGGTGACGAAAGCTTTCTTT	CASSGRGQVTKAFF
few	TRBV7-2	TRBD2	TRBJ2-3	TGTGCCAGCAGCCCTCGGACTAGCGCAGATACGCAGTATTTT	CASSPRTSADTQYF
-	TRBV5-1	TRBD1	TRBJ1-2	TGCGCCAGCAGGCTAACAGGGGGCTATGGCTACACCTTC	CASRLTGGYGYTF
few	TRBV6-5	-	TRBJ1-5	TGTGCCAGCAGTCCCCTCGGAGGGAATCAGCCCCAGCATTTT	CASSPLGGNQPQHF
-	TRBV7-9	TRBD1	TRBJ1-2	TGTGCCAGCAGCTTGGAGGGGGCGAACTATGGCTACACCTTC	CASSLEGANYGYTF
-	TRBV4-1	-	TRBJ2-3	TGCGCCAGCAGCCATCAGAAGGGGCGGCGGCAATACACAGATACGCAGTATTTT	CASSHQKGRRQYTDTQYF
few	TRBV6-6	-	TRBJ1-5	TGTGCCAGCAACAGGGGCAATCAGCCCCAGCATTTT	CASNRGNQPQHF
few	TRBV7-2	-	TRBJ2-3	TGTGCCAGCAGCTTAGGAGGCGCATCCGATACGCAGTATTTT	CASSLGGASDTQYF
few	TRBV7-7	-	TRBJ2-1	TGTGCTAGCAGCTTGCGACTAGTCCATGAGCAGTTCTTC	CASSLRLVHEQFF
-	TRBV30	-	TRBJ1-4	TGTGCCTGGAATAAGTTAGGGGGAGCTAATGAAAAACTGTTTTTT	CAWNKLGGANEKLFF